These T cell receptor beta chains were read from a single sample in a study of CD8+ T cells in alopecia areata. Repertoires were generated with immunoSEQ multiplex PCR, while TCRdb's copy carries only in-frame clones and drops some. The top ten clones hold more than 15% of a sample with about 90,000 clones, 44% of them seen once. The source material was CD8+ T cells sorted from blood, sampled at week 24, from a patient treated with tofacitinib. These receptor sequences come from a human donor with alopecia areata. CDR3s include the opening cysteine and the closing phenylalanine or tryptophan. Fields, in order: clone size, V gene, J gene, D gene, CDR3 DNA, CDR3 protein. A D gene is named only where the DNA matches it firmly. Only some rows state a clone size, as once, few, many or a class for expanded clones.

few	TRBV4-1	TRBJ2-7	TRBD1	TGCGCCAGCCGGGCGCGGGACAGGGGGTCCTACGAGCAGTACTTC	CASRARDRGSYEQYF
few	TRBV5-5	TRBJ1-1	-	TGTGCCAGCAGCTTGCGGGTTAGCACTGAAGCTTTCTTT	CASSLRVSTEAFF
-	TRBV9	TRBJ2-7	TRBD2	TGTGCCAGCAGCGTAGCGTCGGCGGGAGAATACGAGCAGTACTTC	CASSVASAGEYEQYF
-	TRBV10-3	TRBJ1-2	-	TGTGCCATCAGTGGGACTGGCGACTATGGCTACACCTTC	CAISGTGDYGYTF
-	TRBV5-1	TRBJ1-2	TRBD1	TGCGCCAGCAGCCCCAGGGGGCTGGAGGATGGCTACACCTTC	CASSPRGLEDGYTF
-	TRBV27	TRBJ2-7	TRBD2	TGTGCCAGCAGTCCCGTGGGACTAGGGAGGAAGGCCTACGAGCAGTACTTC	CASSPVGLGRKAYEQYF
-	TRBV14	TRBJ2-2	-	TGTGCCAGCAGCCCGGAGGGCGGACTATTAACCGGGGAGCTGTTTTTT	CASSPEGGLLTGELFF
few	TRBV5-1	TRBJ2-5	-	TGCGCCAGCAGCCTTCTCCCCCGGGAGCAAGAGACCCAGTACTTC	CASSLLPREQETQYF
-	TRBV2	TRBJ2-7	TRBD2	TGTGCCAGCAGCGTACGTTTAGCGGGAGGAACCTACGAGCAGTACTTC	CASSVRLAGGTYEQYF
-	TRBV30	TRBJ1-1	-	TGTGCCTGGAGTGTGTGGGAGGTGGCGAACACTGAAGCTTTCTTT	CAWSVWEVANTEAFF
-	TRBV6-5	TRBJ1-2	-	TGTGCCAGCAGTGGGGACCCGACGGGCTATGGCTACACCTTC	CASSGDPTGYGYTF
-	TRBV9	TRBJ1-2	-	TGTGCCAGCAGCGGACCACAGGGTTGGGCCTATGGCTACACCTTC	CASSGPQGWAYGYTF
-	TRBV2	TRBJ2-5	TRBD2	TGTGCCAGCAGTGATACGGGAGGGCCCAGAGAGACCCAGTACTTC	CASSDTGGPRETQYF
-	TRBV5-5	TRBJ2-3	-	TGTGCCAGCTTAGGTCCGCGTACCGATACGCAGTATTTT	CASLGPRTDTQYF
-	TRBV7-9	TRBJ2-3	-	TGTGCCAGCGGATGGACCAATTCTATCTCAACAGATACGCAGTATTTT	CASGWTNSISTDTQYF
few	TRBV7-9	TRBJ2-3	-	TGTGCCAGCAGCGATCAACAGGTGCCCGCAGATACGCAGTATTTT	CASSDQQVPADTQYF
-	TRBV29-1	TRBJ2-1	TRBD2	TGCAGCGTCGTGTACGGGACTAGCGGTAACAATGAGCAGTTCTTC	CSVVYGTSGNNEQFF
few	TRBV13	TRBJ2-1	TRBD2	TGTGCCAGCAGCTCGGGACTAGCGGGAGCGGAGTTCTTC	CASSSGLAGAEFF
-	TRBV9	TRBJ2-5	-	TGTGCCAGCAGCCCGAACCAAGAGACCCAGTACTTC	CASSPNQETQYF
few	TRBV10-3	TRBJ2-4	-	TGTGCCATCAAATCCGCGTCAGCCCCCCAAAACATTCAGTACTTC	CAIKSASAPQNIQYF
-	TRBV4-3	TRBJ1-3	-	TGCGCCAGCAGCCCCCGCCCGGACGGATCTGGAAACACCATATATTTT	CASSPRPDGSGNTIYF
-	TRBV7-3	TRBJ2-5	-	TGTGCCAGCAGCTTTGGGGTCGGCAAGGAGACCCAGTACTTC	CASSFGVGKETQYF
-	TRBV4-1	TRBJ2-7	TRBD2	TGCGCCAGCAGCCCATCCTGGCGGGGGATCTACGAGCAGTACTTC	CASSPSWRGIYEQYF
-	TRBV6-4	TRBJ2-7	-	TGTGCCAGCAGTGACTCGAGGCAAGCCTACGAGCAGTACTTC	CASSDSRQAYEQYF
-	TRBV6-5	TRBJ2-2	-	TGTGCCAGCAGCCCGACTAGCACCGGGGAGCTGTTTTTT	CASSPTSTGELFF
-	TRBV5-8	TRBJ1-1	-	TGTGCCAGCAGCCCACGGGGCAGGGGAACTGAAGCTTTCTTT	CASSPRGRGTEAFF
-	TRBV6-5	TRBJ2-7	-	TGTGCCAGCAGTTACCCCCGGGACAACTCCTACGAGCAGTACTTC	CASSYPRDNSYEQYF
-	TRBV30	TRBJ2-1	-	TGTGCCTGGAGAAAGGACCAGTTTTACAGTCTCTTC	CAWRKDQFYSLF
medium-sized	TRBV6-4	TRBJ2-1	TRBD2	TGTGCCAGCAGTAGTAGCGGGAGCTCCTACAATGAGCAGTTCTTC	CASSSSGSSYNEQFF
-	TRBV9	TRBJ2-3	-	TGTGCCAGCGGGCCGTCTAGCACAGATACGCAGTATTTT	CASGPSSTDTQYF
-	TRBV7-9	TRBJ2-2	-	TGTGCCAGCAGCGCCCCTGGGACCGGGGAGCTGTTTTTT	CASSAPGTGELFF
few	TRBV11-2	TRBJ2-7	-	TGTGCCAGCAGCGGACAGACCTACGAGCAGTACTTC	CASSGQTYEQYF
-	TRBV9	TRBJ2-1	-	TGTGCCAGCAGCGCTTTTGAAAATGAGCAGTTCTTC	CASSAFENEQFF
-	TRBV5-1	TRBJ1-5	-	TGCGCCAGCAGCTTGGGTTTGGGCAATCAGCCCCAGCATTTT	CASSLGLGNQPQHF
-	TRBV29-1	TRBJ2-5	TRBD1	TGCAGCGTGCAAGTATTGACAGGGTCCGGCAATATAGTCCAAGAGACCCAGTACTTC	CSVQVLTGSGNIVQETQYF
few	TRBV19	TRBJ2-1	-	TGTGCCAGTAGTCAGGGGATTTATGAGCAGTTCTTC	CASSQGIYEQFF
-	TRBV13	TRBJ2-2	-	TGTGCCAGCAGCTTAGGACACCCCCGGCCCGGGGAGCTGTTTTTT	CASSLGHPRPGELFF
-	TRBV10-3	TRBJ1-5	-	TGTGCCATCAGTGAGTCGGGTAGCCACTATCAGCCCCAGCATTTT	CAISESGSHYQPQHF
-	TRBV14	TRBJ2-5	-	TGTGCCAGCCTACTTCCCCAGGGCTGCGCGGGCACTCAAGAGACCCAGTACTTC	CASLLPQGCAGTQETQYF
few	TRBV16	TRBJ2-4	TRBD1	TGTGCCAGCAGCCAGGGACAGAGAAACATTCAGTACTTC	CASSQGQRNIQYF
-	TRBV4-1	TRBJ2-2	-	TGCGCCAGCAGCGGAACAGCGAACACCGGGGAGCTGTTTTTT	CASSGTANTGELFF
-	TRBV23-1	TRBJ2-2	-	TGCGCCAGCAGTCGGCTCGAGAACACCGGGGAGCTGTTTTTT	CASSRLENTGELFF
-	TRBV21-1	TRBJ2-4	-	TGTGCCAGCAGCCTCGGGATTGAGGCCAAAAACATTCAGTACTTC	CASSLGIEAKNIQYF
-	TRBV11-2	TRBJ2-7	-	TGTGCCAGCAGTCTAGCCCGACTCGAGCAGTACTTC	CASSLARLEQYF